Sequencing of this T cell receptor (beta chain) was carried out in a study of OX40 agonist ivuxolimab in advanced cancers. About the research overall: Partial responses were achieved by three patients: one hepatocellular carcinoma, two cutaneous melanoma.

Overall study results and limits: It was not determined which antigens were specifically recognized by the peripheral T cells that had undergone clonal expansion. Within 6 weeks, CD4+ and CD8+ blood T cells expanded clonally at 0.1 to 3.0 mg/kg. Among the lowest levels of clonal expansion were found in partial responders at 0.1-3.0 mg/kg.

The CDR3 spans 17 residues. V gave up 5 bases and J gave up 0 bases; unmatched junction bases: 8. Germline V gene sequence: CDR1 SGHTA, CDR2 FQGNSA. Points on this clone: Its target is unknown.

Profiling relied on immunoSEQ multiplex PCR, and the TCRdb table lists in-frame clones only, not all of them. The profile shows 15,000 to 25,000 clones, around 79% of them singletons. Here the sequenced sample was CD4+ or CD8+ T cells sorted from blood, taken in a trial of the OX40 agonist ivuxolimab. The sequence derives from an adult with an advanced solid tumor such as melanoma, head and neck, liver or kidney cancer. The V call is TRBV7-2, the J call TRBJ2-5; TRBD2 aligns across 11 bases. The DNA of the CDR3 is TGTGCCAGCAGCCTCGGGACTAGCGGACCGAACCAAGAGACCCAGTACTTC. As protein: CASSLGTSGPNQETQYF.